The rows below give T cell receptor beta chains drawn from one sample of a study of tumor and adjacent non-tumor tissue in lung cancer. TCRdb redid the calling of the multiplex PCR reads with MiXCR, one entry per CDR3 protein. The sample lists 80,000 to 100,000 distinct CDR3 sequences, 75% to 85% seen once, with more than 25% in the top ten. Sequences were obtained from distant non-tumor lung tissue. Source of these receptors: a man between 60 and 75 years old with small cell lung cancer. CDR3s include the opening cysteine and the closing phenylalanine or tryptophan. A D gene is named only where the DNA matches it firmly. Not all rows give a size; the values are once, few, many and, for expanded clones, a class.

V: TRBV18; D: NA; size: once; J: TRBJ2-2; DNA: TGTGCCAGCTCACCGGACCCGGGAAAGGGGTCGAGCGGGGAGCTGTTTTTT; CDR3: CASSPDPGKGSSGELFF
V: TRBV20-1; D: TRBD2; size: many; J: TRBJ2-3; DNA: TGCAGTGCTGAACAGCGGGAGGGCTCCACAGATACGCAGTATTTT; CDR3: CSAEQREGSTDTQYF
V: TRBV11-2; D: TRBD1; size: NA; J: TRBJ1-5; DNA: TGTGCCGACAGCTTAGACAGGGGCCAGGCCCAGCATTTT; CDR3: CADSLDRGQAQHF
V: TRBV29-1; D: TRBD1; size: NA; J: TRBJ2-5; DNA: TGTAGCGTCCCAGGACAGGGTGGAGAGACCCACTACTTC; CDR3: CSVPGQGGETHYF
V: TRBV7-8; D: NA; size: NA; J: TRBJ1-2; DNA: TGTGTTTGCAGCTTAGTGGGGATTGAGGATGCTGGCTACACCTTC; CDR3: CVCSLVGIEDAGYTF
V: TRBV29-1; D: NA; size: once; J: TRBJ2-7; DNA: TGCAGCGCGATGACAGCCCCTAATAAGCAGAACTTC; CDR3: CSAMTAPNKQNF
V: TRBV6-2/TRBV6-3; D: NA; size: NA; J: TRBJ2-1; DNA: TGTGCCTATGGGGGGACAGAGACGTCCAATGAGCAGTTCTTC; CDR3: CAYGGTETSNEQFF
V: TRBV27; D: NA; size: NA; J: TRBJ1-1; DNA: TGTGACAGCAGCCGGGCGGGATATCCCAACACTGAAACTTTCTTT; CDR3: CDSSRAGYPNTETFF
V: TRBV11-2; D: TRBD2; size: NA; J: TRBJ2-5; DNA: TGTGCCAGCAGTTCCCTGTTACTAGCGGGAGGTGAGACCCAGTACTTC; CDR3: CASSSLLLAGGETQYF
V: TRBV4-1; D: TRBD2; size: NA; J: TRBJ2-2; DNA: TGCACCAGCAGCTCCCGGTCTAGCGGGACGAACATCGGGGAGCTGTTTTTT; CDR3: CTSSSRSSGTNIGELFF
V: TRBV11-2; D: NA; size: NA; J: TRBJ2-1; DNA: TGTGCCACCCAGGAGCGGCAGAGCGACAATGAACAGTTCTTC; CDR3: CATQERQSDNEQFF
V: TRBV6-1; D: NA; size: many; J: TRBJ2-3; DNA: TGTGCCAGCAGTGAACTTGGGGCGGAAGATACGCAGTATTTT; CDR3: CASSELGAEDTQYF
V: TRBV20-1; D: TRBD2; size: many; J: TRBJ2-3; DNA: TGCAGTGCTACCCTAGGACTAGCGGGAGTGTCGGAGACGCAGTATTTT; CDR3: CSATLGLAGVSETQYF
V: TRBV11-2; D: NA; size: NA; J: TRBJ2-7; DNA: TGTGCCAGCTGCTTAGCTTCCAGAGACTCCTACGAGCAGTACTTC; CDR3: CASCLASRDSYEQYF
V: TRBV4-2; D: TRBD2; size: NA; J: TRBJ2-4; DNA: TGTGCCAGCAGTCAACTTGTTAGCGGGGACATTCAGTACTTC; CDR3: CASSQLVSGDIQYF
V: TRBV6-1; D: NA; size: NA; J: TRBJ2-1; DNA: TGTGCCAGCAGTACTGCGACAGGAAGCTACAATGCGCAGTTCTTC; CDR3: CASSTATGSYNAQFF
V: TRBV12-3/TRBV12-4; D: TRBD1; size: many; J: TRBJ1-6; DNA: TGTGCCAGCAGCCCGACAGGGCAAGGATCACCCCTCCACTTT; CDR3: CASSPTGQGSPLHF
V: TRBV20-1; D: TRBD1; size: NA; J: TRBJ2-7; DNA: TGCAGTGCCCAGGCTACAGGGGGCAGGGACGAGCAGCACTTC; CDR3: CSAQATGGRDEQHF
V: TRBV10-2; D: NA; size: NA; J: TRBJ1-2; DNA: TGCGCCAGCAGTGACTCAAGGAGGATTGGTTACACCTTC; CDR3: CASSDSRRIGYTF
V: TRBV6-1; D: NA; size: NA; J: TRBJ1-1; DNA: TGTGTCAGCAGACTGGATCTGGCTATGAACACTGAAGCTTTCTTT; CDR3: CVSRLDLAMNTEAFF
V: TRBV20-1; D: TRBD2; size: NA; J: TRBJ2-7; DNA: TGCAGTGCTTCGAAACCGGGACTAGCGGACCATTCCGAGCAATACTTC; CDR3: CSASKPGLADHSEQYF
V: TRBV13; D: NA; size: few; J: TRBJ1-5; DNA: TGTGCCGGCAGCTTGGGTACAGATAGCAATCAGCCCCAGCATTTT; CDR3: CAGSLGTDSNQPQHF
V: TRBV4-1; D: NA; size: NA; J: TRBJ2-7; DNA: TGCGCCAGCGGTTTCGACAGACATTACGAGCAGTACTTC; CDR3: CASGFDRHYEQYF
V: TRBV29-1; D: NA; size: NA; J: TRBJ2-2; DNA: TGCAGCGTCGTTAGCAGCGTGAACACCGGGGAACTGATTTTT; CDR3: CSVVSSVNTGELIF
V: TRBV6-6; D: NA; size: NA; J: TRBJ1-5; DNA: TGTGCCAGCAGCCCCGCGGGTGGCAATCAGCCCCAGCACTTT; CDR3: CASSPAGGNQPQHF
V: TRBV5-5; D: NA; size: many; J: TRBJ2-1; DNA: TGTGCCAGCAGCAGCAAGCCGTCCCTCAGGGGCGGGAGCTCCTACAATGAGCAGTTCTTC; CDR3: CASSSKPSLRGGSSYNEQFF
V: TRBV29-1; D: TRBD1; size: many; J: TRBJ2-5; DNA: TGCAGCGTTGAGGGGACAGTCCAAGAGACCCAGTACTTC; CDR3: CSVEGTVQETQYF
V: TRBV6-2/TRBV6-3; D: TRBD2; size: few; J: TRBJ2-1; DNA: TGTGCCAGCAGTCGACTCCGAGCGGGAGGGTACAATGAGCAGTTCTTC; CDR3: CASSRLRAGGYNEQFF
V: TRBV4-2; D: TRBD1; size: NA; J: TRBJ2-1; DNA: TGTGCCTGCAGCTACCAAACAGGGGCTAGATTAAGAAGATACAATGAGCAGTTCTTC; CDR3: CACSYQTGARLRRYNEQFF
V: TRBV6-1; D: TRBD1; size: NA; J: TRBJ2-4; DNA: TGTGCCAGCAGTGGATTTAGGACAGGGGTTACCAAAAACATTCAGTACTTC; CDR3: CASSGFRTGVTKNIQYF
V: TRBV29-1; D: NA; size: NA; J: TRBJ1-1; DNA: TGCGAGGGGGATTCTGACACTGAAGCTTTCTTT; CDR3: CEGDSDTEAFF
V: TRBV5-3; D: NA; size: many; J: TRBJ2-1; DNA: TGTGCCAGAAGCTCTTACAATGAGCAGTTCTTC; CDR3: CARSSYNEQFF
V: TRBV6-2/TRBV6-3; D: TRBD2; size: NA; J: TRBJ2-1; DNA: TGTGCCAGCAGTGGACTAGCGGCGTACAATGAGCATTTATTC; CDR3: CASSGLAAYNEHLF
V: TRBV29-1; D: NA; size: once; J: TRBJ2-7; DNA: TGCAGCGTTGAAGATTTGGGGACTCCACCATACGAGCAGTACTTC; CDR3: CSVEDLGTPPYEQYF
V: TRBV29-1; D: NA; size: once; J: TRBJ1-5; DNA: TGCAGCGTCTTAGGGGGACTGGATCAGCCCCAGCATTTT; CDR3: CSVLGGLDQPQHF
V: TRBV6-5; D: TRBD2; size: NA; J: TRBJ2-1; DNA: TGTGCCAGCAGTTACCCCCCTAGCGGGAGAGGAAATGAGCTGTTCTTC; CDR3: CASSYPPSGRGNELFF
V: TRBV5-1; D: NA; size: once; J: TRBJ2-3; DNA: TGCGCCAGCAGCTTGATCGGACCTTGCACAGATATGCAGTATTTT; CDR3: CASSLIGPCTDMQYF